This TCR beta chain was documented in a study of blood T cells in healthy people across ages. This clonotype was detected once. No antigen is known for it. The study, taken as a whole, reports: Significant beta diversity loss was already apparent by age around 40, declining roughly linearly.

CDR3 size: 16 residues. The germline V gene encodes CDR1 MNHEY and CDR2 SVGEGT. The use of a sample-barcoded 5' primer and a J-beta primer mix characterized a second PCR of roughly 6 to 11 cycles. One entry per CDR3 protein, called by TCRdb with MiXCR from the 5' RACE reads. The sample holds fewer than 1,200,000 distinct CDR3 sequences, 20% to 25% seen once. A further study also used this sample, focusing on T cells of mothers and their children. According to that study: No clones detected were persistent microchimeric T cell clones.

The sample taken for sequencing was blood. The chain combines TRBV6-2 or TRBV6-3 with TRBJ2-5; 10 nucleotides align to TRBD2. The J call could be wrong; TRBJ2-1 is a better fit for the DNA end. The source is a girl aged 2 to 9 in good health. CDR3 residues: CASASGGPSLYNEQFF. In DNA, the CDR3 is TGTGCCAGCGCTAGCGGGGGACCTTCTCTCTACAATGAGCAGTTCTTC.